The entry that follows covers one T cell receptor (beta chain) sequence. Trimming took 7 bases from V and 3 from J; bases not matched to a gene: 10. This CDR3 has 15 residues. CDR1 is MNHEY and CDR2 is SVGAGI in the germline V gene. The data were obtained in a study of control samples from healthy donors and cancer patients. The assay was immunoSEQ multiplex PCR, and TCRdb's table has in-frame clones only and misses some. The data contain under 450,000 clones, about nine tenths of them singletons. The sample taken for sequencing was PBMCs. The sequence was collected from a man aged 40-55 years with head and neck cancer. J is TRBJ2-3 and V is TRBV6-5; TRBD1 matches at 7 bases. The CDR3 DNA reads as TGTGCCAGCACCGAAGGGAACAGGGGAACAGATACGCAGTATTTT. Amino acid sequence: CASTEGNRGTDTQYF.